The T cell receptor beta chain under discussion was sequenced for a study of cytomegalovirus exposure and HLA in healthy donors. Study observations and caveats: Presence/absence analyses took donor sequencing depth as roughly uniform. Later, an analysis found that common viral pathogens appeared to be linked with several of the most significant clusters.

PCR used 60 Vbeta primers and 13 Jbeta primers. Generated by immunoSEQ multiplex PCR, the TCRdb table keeps only in-frame clones and is missing some. The sample has approximately 200,000 clones, approximately 87% seen once. The CDR3 sequence is 14 residues long. V lost 7 bases, J lost 1 base, and 2 bases stayed unmatched. Germline lookup yields CDR1 LNHDA and CDR2 SQIVND (reference sequence). This clone was recorded a few times. Antigen specificity is unknown. The V call is TRBV19, the J call TRBJ2-2; TRBD1 matches at 8 bases. This receptor was identified in a human donor in good health. Sample: PBMCs. The chain's CDR3 is CASKGQGNTGELFF. As DNA, the CDR3 is TGTGCCAGTAAAGGACAGGGGAACACCGGGGAGCTGTTTTTT.